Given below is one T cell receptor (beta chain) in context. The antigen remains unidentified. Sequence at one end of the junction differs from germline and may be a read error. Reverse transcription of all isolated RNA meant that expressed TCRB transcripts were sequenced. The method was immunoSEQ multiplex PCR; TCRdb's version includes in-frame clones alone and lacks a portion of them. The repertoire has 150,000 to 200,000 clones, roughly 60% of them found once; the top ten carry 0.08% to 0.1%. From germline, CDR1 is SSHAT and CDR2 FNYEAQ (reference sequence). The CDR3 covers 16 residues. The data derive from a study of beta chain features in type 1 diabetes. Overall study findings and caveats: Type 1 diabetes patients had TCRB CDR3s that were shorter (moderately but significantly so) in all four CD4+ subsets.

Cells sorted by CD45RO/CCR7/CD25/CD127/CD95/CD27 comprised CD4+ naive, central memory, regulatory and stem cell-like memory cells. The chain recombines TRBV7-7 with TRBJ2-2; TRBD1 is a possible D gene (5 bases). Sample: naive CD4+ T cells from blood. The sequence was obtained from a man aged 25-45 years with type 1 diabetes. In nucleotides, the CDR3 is TGTGCTAGCAGCCCCCGAGTAGGGGAGAACACCGGGGAGCTGTTTTTT. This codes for CASSPRVGENTGELFF.